What follows are 8 T cell receptor beta chains derived from one specimen sequenced in a study of cytotoxic CD8 clonotypes in ibrutinib-treated CLL. TCRdb's copy holds only in-frame clones and misses some; the assay was immunoSEQ multiplex PCR. The sample consists of approximately 100,000 clones, approximately 56% of them appearing once. The starting material was PBMCs, obtained after 24 months of ibrutinib treatment. Receptor source: a human donor with chronic lymphocytic leukemia.

The chain is built from TRBV5-4 and TRBJ1-6; TRBD1 agrees at 11 bases. This CDR3 comprises 17 residues. Losses at the gene ends were 3 bases for V and 10 bases for J; bases not matched to a gene: 12. Germline V gene data show CDR1 as SGHNT and CDR2 as YYREEE (reference sequence). The CDR3 loop reads CASSWGGTGGRRSPLHF. CDR3 DNA: TGTGCCAGCAGCTGGGGAGGGACAGGGGGTAGAAGATCACCCCTCCACTTT. Drawing the rest from reference TRBV5-4 and TRBJ1-6, the complete variable domain is ETGVTQSPTHLIKTRGQQVTLRCSSQSGHNTVSWYQQALGQGPQFIFQYYREEENGRGNFPPRFSGLQFPNYSSELNVNALELDDSALYLCASSWGGTGGRRSPLHFGNGTRLTVT.

This clone was observed once. The rearrangement joins TRBV28 to TRBJ2-5; D may be TRBD1 (5 bases). The CDR3 runs to 14 residues. Germline assignment: CDR1 MDHEN and CDR2 SYDVKM. The ends were cut back, 1 base at V and 1 base at J, with 7 bases in the middle. CDR3 nucleotide sequence: TGTGCCAGCAGTTTATTTGACAGCCAAGAGACCCAGTACTTC. Translated, it gives CASSLFDSQETQYF.

The chain uses TRBV27 and TRBJ1-1; possibly TRBD1 for D (5 bases). Germline V gene sequence: CDR1 MNHEY, CDR2 SMNVEV (reference sequence). The CDR3 has 16 residues. Trimming cost V 4 bases and J 4 bases, with 19 bases left between them. The CDR3 here is CASSSLQGAGSTEAFF. In DNA, the CDR3 is TGTGCCAGCAGTTCTCTCCAGGGCGCTGGGAGCACTGAAGCTTTCTTT.

This clone was counted only a few times. The J gene is TRBJ1-6, the V gene TRBV5-1, with D possibly being TRBD1 (5 bases). CDR3 length: 16 residues. The V and J ends lost 0 bases and 3 bases respectively, with 10 bases between them. Germline assignment: CDR1 SGHRS and CDR2 YFSETQ. The chain's CDR3 is CASSLAETVYNSPLHF. The CDR3 nucleotides read TGCGCCAGCAGCTTGGCAGAGACAGTCTATAATTCACCCCTCCACTTT.

J is TRBJ2-7 and V is TRBV5-1, with D perhaps given as TRBD1 or TRBD2 (5 bases each). The CDR3 contains 15 residues. Germline V gives CDR1 SGHRS, CDR2 YFSETQ. V was trimmed by 5 bases and J by 6 bases, leaving 21 bases between them. For the CDR3, the DNA is TGCGCCAGCAGGCCCTCCGGGACGGGGAGCTCCGAGCAGTACTTC. It specifies CASRPSGTGSSEQYF.

This clone showed up just a few times. The V call is TRBV14, the J call TRBJ2-3; TRBD2 is a possible D gene (5 bases). This CDR3 is 14 amino acids long. V was pared by 4 bases and J by 8 bases, with 16 bases between. Germline CDR1 and CDR2: SGHDN and FVKESK. DNA of the CDR3: TGTGCCAGCAGCCCCTCGGCAGGCGCGGGTACGCAGTATTTT. It encodes CASSPSAGAGTQYF.

V is TRBV6-5 and J is TRBJ2-1, with TRBD1 as a possible D gene (5 bases). CDR1 MNHEY and CDR2 SVGAGI come from the germline V gene. CDR3 length: 12 residues. Between the trimmed V and J ends, which lost 8 bases and 6 bases, there was a span of 11 bases. CDR3 loop: CASLGVGNEQFF. DNA of the CDR3: TGTGCCAGCTTAGGGGTGGGCAATGAGCAGTTCTTC.

The V gene is TRBV25-1, the J gene TRBJ1-2, with 8 bases matching TRBD1. Germline CDR1 MGHDK, CDR2 SYGVNS. The junction had 13 bases not matched to a gene; V was cut back by 2 bases and J by 8 bases. This CDR3 is 16 amino acids long. The CDR3 sequence: CASSEDLTGGIVGYTF. CDR3 nucleotide sequence: TGTGCCAGCAGTGAAGATTTAACAGGGGGAATAGTCGGCTACACCTTC.